This T cell receptor beta chain was observed in a study of PD-1 blockade in classical Hodgkin lymphoma. Libraries were prepared by immunoSEQ multiplex PCR; TCRdb keeps only in-frame clonotypes and omits some of them. The data show around 39,000 clones, just over 75% seen once. All patients relapsed after autologous stem cell transplantation, and brentuximab vedotin exposure varied. CDR1 SNHLY and CDR2 FYNNEI come from the germline V gene. V shed 4 bases and J shed 5 bases, with 14 bases lying between them. CDR3 length: 14 amino acids. The chain carries TRBV2 and TRBJ1-1, with D maybe TRBD1 (6 bases). The sequencing here drew on peripheral blood mononuclear cells (PBMCs), taken before the second cycle of nivolumab. The clonotype originates from a human donor with classical Hodgkin lymphoma. Here the CDR3 DNA reads TGTGCCAGCAGTGTAGCGGGGGGCGATACTGAAGCTTTCTTT. It yields the protein CASSVAGGDTEAFF. The full variable domain, with the rest looked up from reference TRBV2 and TRBJ1-1, is EPEVTQTPSHQVTQMGQEVILRCVPISNHLYFYWYRQILGQKVEFLVSFYNNEISEKSEIFDDQFSVERPDGSNFTLKIRSTKLEDSAMYFCASSVAGGDTEAFFGQGTRLTVV.